This entry lists 26 T cell receptor beta chains sequenced from one sample in a study of blood T cell repertoires in COVID-19. Libraries were prepared by immunoSEQ multiplex PCR; TCRdb keeps only in-frame clonotypes and omits some of them. The repertoire has under 300,000 clones, around 88% of them found once; the top ten carry 12%. The sample consisted of peripheral blood. The receptors were gathered from an elderly man with acute or convalescent COVID-19.

The V call is TRBV4-3, the J call TRBJ1-2; TRBD1 is a possible D gene (5 bases). This CDR3 has 14 residues. The germline gives CDR1 LGHNA, CDR2 YSLEER. V lost 2 bases, J lost 4 bases, and 11 bases lay in between. The CDR3 protein is CASSQHGGGYGYTF. CDR3 DNA sequence: TGCGCCAGCAGCCAACATGGGGGGGGCTATGGCTACACCTTC.

The rearrangement joins TRBV5-1 to TRBJ1-1, with D unclear. The ends were cut back, 1 base at V and 9 bases at J, with 22 bases in the middle. The CDR3 sequence is 16 residues long. CDR1 SGHRS and CDR2 YFSETQ come from the germline V gene. The CDR3 DNA is TGCGCCAGCAGCTTGCCGCCAGACGGGTCCGCTAGGCAAGCTTTCTTT. It translates to CASSLPPDGSARQAFF.

This chain uses TRBV6-5 with TRBJ2-5; 7 nucleotides line up with TRBD2. CDR1 and CDR2 (germline): MNHEY, SVGAGI. The CDR3 consists of 15 residues. The V gene end was trimmed by 7 bases and the J gene end by 4 bases; junction bases not matched to a gene: 12. The CDR3 nucleotides read TGTGCCAGCACCCGCGGGGGATCGGGTGGAGAGACCCAGTACTTC. The encoded protein is CASTRGGSGGETQYF.

The chain joins TRBV7-2 to TRBJ2-7, with 10 bases identical to TRBD1. This CDR3 has 15 residues. J gave up 3 bases and V 6 bases, and 8 bases lay outside the gene matches. Germline lookup yields CDR1 SGHTA and CDR2 FQGNSA. CDR3: CASRRRDRGSYEQYF. CDR3 coding DNA: TGTGCCAGCAGACGGCGGGACAGGGGAAGCTACGAGCAGTACTTC.

The chain recombines TRBV7-8 with TRBJ2-6; 7 nucleotides agree with TRBD1. Germline CDR1 and CDR2: SGHVS and FQNEAQ. This CDR3 spans 17 amino acids. Unmatched junction bases numbered 8, after V lost 5 bases and J lost 1 base. The DNA of the CDR3 is TGTGCCAGCAGCCCCCGCACAGGGGCATCTGGGGCCAACGTCCTGACTTTC. This codes for CASSPRTGASGANVLTF.

The gene calls are TRBV4-3 and TRBJ2-1; 9 bases align to TRBD1. CDR1 LGHNA and CDR2 YSLEER come from the germline V gene. J was trimmed by 3 bases and V by 3 bases; bases with no gene match: 6. The CDR3 consists of 16 residues. CDR3 DNA: TGCGCCAGCAGCCAGCCGGACAGGGGTAACTACAATGAGCAGTTCTTC. It specifies CASSQPDRGNYNEQFF.

V is TRBV5-1 and J is TRBJ1-5; a possible D gene is TRBD1 (6 bases). The CDR3 contains 15 residues. Germline CDR1 SGHRS, CDR2 YFSETQ. Trimming removed 0 bases from V and 4 bases from J, with 11 bases in between. The CDR3 is CASSLGGGENQPQHF. The DNA for the CDR3 is TGCGCCAGCAGCTTGGGAGGGGGGGAGAATCAGCCCCAGCATTTT.

The rearrangement links TRBV19 to TRBJ1-1; weak D call: TRBD1 (5 bases). Germline V gene sequence: CDR1 LNHDA, CDR2 SQIVND (reference sequence). Trimming cost V 9 bases and J 1 base, with 9 bases left between them. The CDR3 loop spans 12 amino acids. This CDR3 reads CASREKNTEAFF. The DNA for the CDR3 is TGTGCCAGCAGGGAAAAGAACACTGAAGCTTTCTTT.

This chain links TRBV5-1 with TRBJ2-3; 11 bases line up with TRBD2. Germline-derived CDR1 and CDR2 are SGHRS and YFSETQ. The CDR3 runs 18 residues. With 6 bases clipped from V and 0 bases from J, the junction kept 12 bases outside the gene matches. CDR3 bases: TGCGCCAGCAAACAGGTTGGGACTAGCGGAACTAGCACAGATACGCAGTATTTT. Translating it yields CASKQVGTSGTSTDTQYF.

The chain recombines TRBV9 with TRBJ1-1; D ambiguous. Deletions cut 0 bases from V and 4 bases from J, with 10 bases between. The CDR3 is made up of 14 amino acids. CDR1 and CDR2 from the germline V gene are SGDLS and YYNGEE. CDR3: CASSVDSRFTEAFF. The CDR3 DNA sequence: TGTGCCAGCAGCGTAGACAGCAGGTTCACTGAAGCTTTCTTT.

This sequence joins TRBV6-4 and TRBJ1-1; D might be TRBD1 (5 bases). The CDR3 covers 14 residues. Trimming stripped 5 bases from V and 1 base from J, with 11 bases between. The germline CDR1 and CDR2 sequences are MRHNA and SNTAGT. The CDR3 here is CASSLGLKNTEAFF. The CDR3 DNA reads as TGTGCCAGCAGTCTGGGGCTGAAGAACACTGAAGCTTTCTTT.

The chain combines TRBV6-6 with TRBJ2-2, with 9 bases fitting TRBD2. The CDR3 sequence is 16 residues long. Looked up from germline, CDR1 is MNHNY and CDR2 is SVGAGI (reference sequence). The J segment lost 5 bases and the V segment lost 5 bases, leaving 9 bases of the junction unmatched. CDR3: CASSPRLAGETGELFF. DNA for the CDR3: TGTGCCAGCAGTCCCCGGTTAGCGGGGGAGACCGGGGAGCTGTTTTTT.

CDR3 amino acids: CASSEAPGTGVEVFF. CDR3 nucleotides: TGTGCCAGCAGTGAAGCACCCGGGACAGGGGTTGAGGTTTTCTTT. The chain is built from TRBV6-1 and TRBJ1-1; 10 bases fit TRBD1. The germline V gene has CDR1 MNHNS and CDR2 SASEGT. The CDR3 is 15 residues long. V was pared by 0 bases and J by 13 bases, with 11 bases of the junction left unmatched.

This clone occurred a few times. V gene TRBV5-1 combines with J gene TRBJ2-7, with TRBD2 matching over 11 bases. From germline, CDR1 is SGHRS and CDR2 YFSETQ. There are 14 residues in the CDR3. J lost 5 bases, V lost 4 bases, and 5 bases had no gene match. The CDR3 nucleotides read TGCGCCAGCAGCCCAATAGCGGGGGGGAACGAGCAGTACTTC. Protein: CASSPIAGGNEQYF.

The chain has TRBV19 and TRBJ1-5, with D perhaps TRBD1 (6 bases). The CDR3 length is 14 residues. V was cut by 5 bases and J by 4 bases, with 12 bases left in between. Germline V gene sequence: CDR1 LNHDA, CDR2 SQIVND (reference sequence). The CDR3 region has the DNA TGTGCCAGTAGTGAAAGGACAGCTAATCAGCCCCAGCATTTT. Protein product: CASSERTANQPQHF.

This chain connects TRBV7-2 to TRBJ1-5; 8 bases agree with TRBD1. Germline values: CDR1 SGHTA, CDR2 FQGNSA. CDR3 length equals 15 residues. V shed 1 base, J shed 7 bases, and the junction held 6 bases outside the gene matches. CDR3 amino acids: CASSLGTGQEQPQHF. The CDR3 nucleotides are TGTGCCAGCAGCTTAGGGACAGGGCAGGAACAGCCCCAGCATTTT.

The chain carries TRBV19 and TRBJ2-7; TRBD2 aligns across 7 bases. This CDR3 contains 15 residues. With V trimmed by 10 bases and J by 0 bases, 12 bases remained unmatched. Germline CDR1 is LNHDA and CDR2 is SQIVND (reference sequence). CDR3 sequence reads: CATASASGFSYEQYF. CDR3 bases: TGTGCCACCGCCTCCGCTAGCGGTTTCTCCTACGAGCAGTACTTC.

This clone was detected only once. This rearrangement joins TRBV24-1 to TRBJ2-7, with no clear D. V dropped 2 bases and J dropped 3 bases, with 4 bases sitting between them. The CDR3 has 12 amino acids. From germline, CDR1 is KGHDR and CDR2 SFDVKD. CDR3 DNA: TGTGCCACCAGTGATTCCAACTACGAGCAGTACTTC. Its protein product is CATSDSNYEQYF.

This clone was counted a few times. The genes are TRBV11-2 and TRBJ2-1; a weak D match, TRBD1 (7 bases). The CDR3 is made up of 15 amino acids. V lost 0 bases and J lost 10, with 16 bases in between. The germline V gene has CDR1 SGHAT and CDR2 FQNNGV. DNA for the CDR3: TGTGCCAGCAGCTTAGATTTCGGACAGGCGGGGGAGCAGTTCTTC. It encodes CASSLDFGQAGEQFF.

The chain is built from TRBV18 and TRBJ2-3; the match to TRBD1 covers 9 bases. CDR1 is KGHSH, CDR2 LQKENI, per germline. V lost 1 base and J lost 6; bases outside the gene matches: 5. The CDR3 covers 15 residues. The CDR3, as DNA: TGTGCCAGCTCACCACGGGGACAGGGCCCCGATACGCAGTATTTT. Translated: CASSPRGQGPDTQYF.

The chain employs TRBV28 and TRBJ2-3; 7 nucleotides line up with TRBD2. Germline CDR1 is MDHEN and CDR2 is SYDVKM. The CDR3 runs to 13 residues. V shed 6 bases and J 3 bases; nucleotides not matched to a gene: 3. The CDR3 here is CASSIGGTDTQYF. CDR3 DNA sequence: TGTGCCAGCAGCATCGGGGGGACAGATACGCAGTATTTT. Supplemented by reference TRBV28 and TRBJ2-3, the full variable domain reads DVKVTQSSRYLVKRTGEKVFLECVQDMDHENMFWYRQDPGLGLRLIYFSYDVKMKEKGDIPEGYSVSREKKERFSLILESASTNQTSMYLCASSIGGTDTQYFGPGTRLTVL.

This clone has just one count. The chain uses TRBV18 and TRBJ2-2; D is unresolved. The V end was cut by 3 bases, the J end by 2 bases, with 13 bases between. The CDR3 is 16 residues long. The germline CDR1 and CDR2 sequences are KGHSH and LQKENI. The CDR3 protein is CASSPQRQLNTGELFF. In nucleotides, the CDR3 is TGTGCCAGCTCACCCCAGCGCCAGCTAAACACCGGGGAGCTGTTTTTT.

The chain carries TRBV27 and TRBJ2-1; 13 bases align to TRBD2. Germline CDR1 reads MNHEY; CDR2 reads SMNVEV (reference sequence). The CDR3 contains 16 residues. V dropped 5 bases and J dropped 7; count of bases not matched to a gene: 8. CDR3 nucleotide sequence: TGTGCCAGCAGTCCCCCGACTAGCGGGAGGTCTAATGAGCAGTTCTTC. Amino acid sequence: CASSPPTSGRSNEQFF.

The V call is TRBV5-1, the J call TRBJ1-2; D possibly corresponds to TRBD1 (6 bases). The germline CDR1 and CDR2 sequences are SGHRS and YFSETQ. V was clipped by 2 bases and J by 4 bases, with 12 bases between them. The CDR3 covers 14 residues. The CDR3 region is CASSFRADSYGYTF. CDR3 DNA: TGCGCCAGCAGCTTCCGGGCGGACAGCTATGGCTACACCTTC.

The CDR3, as DNA: TGTGCCAGCTCACCGAACATCCAAGAGACCCAGTACTTC. Its translation is CASSPNIQETQYF. The V gene is TRBV18, the J gene TRBJ2-5; D gene uncertain. V lost 3 bases, J lost 1 base, and 6 bases lay in between. The CDR3 extends over 13 amino acids. Germline values: CDR1 KGHSH, CDR2 LQKENI.

The chain joins TRBV7-2 to TRBJ1-1; TRBD1 matches at 7 bases. Germline CDR1 SGHTA, CDR2 FQGNSA. Trimming at V came to 0 bases and at J to 2 bases, leaving 3 bases not matched to a gene. CDR3 length: 15 amino acids. The CDR3 loop reads CASSLAGTANTEAFF. As DNA, the CDR3 is TGTGCCAGCAGCTTAGCAGGGACAGCTAACACTGAAGCTTTCTTT.